The 20 T cell receptor beta chains below come from one sample, sequenced in a study of spatial heterogeneity in lung cancer. TCRdb reanalysed the 5' RACE reads using MiXCR and keeps one entry per CDR3 protein. The data hold about 60,000 distinct CDR3 sequences, with 8.4% observed a single time. Sample time point: sample taken at primary tumor resection. Without sorting, whole RNA was sequenced from tumor, nontumor lung or frozen PBMC. The source was PBMCs, collected at surgery. These receptors all come from a female donor with early-stage non-small cell lung cancer.

This clonotype occurred a few times. The chain combines TRBV4-1 with TRBJ2-3, with D tentatively TRBD1 (6 bases). The CDR3 length is 16 residues. CDR1 is MGHRA and CDR2 is YSYEKL in the germline V gene. Trimming pared 3 bases from V and 0 bases from J, leaving 13 bases between. This chain's CDR3 is CASSQGDRRSTDTQYF. CDR3 in DNA: TGCGCCAGCAGCCAGGGAGACAGGAGAAGCACAGATACGCAGTATTTT.

The V and J genes are TRBV28 and TRBJ2-3, with 9 nucleotides matching TRBD2. CDR3 length equals 15 residues. Germline CDR1 is MDHEN and CDR2 is SYDVKM. The V segment lost 11 bases and the J segment 2 bases; nucleotides outside the gene matches: 11. The CDR3 DNA follows: TGTGCCTCTCGGGGGCGGGAGGGGCCCACAGATACGCAGTATTTT. Protein: CASRGREGPTDTQYF.

This clonotype was seen repeatedly, ten times or more. The rearrangement links TRBV6-5 to TRBJ1-1; TRBD1 agrees at 8 bases. Germline assignment: CDR1 MNHEY and CDR2 SVGAGI. This CDR3 is built from 15 residues. V was clipped by 2 bases and J by 3 bases; unmatched bases: 5. The CDR3 DNA reads TGTGCCAGCAGTTACGATTACAGGGGGGACACTGAAGCTTTCTTT. Protein sequence: CASSYDYRGDTEAFF.

The table lists this clonotype with many counts. The chain joins TRBV7-6 to TRBJ2-7; a possible D gene is TRBD2 (7 bases). The CDR3 length is 15 residues. Trimming took 5 bases from V and 6 from J, leaving 20 bases between them. Germline CDR1 reads SGHVS; CDR2 reads FNYEAQ. The CDR3 DNA is TGTGCCAGCAGCCTCCGGGGGCGGGAGCTCGGCGAGCAGTACTTC. Residues: CASSLRGRELGEQYF. Complete variable domain (other parts from reference TRBV7-6 and TRBJ2-7): GAGVSQSPRYKVTKRGQDVALRCDPISGHVSLYWYRQALGQGPEFLTYFNYEAQQDKSGLPNDRFSAERPEGSISTLTIQRTEQRDSAMYRCASSLRGRELGEQYFGPGTRLTVT.

The rearrangement joins TRBV9 to TRBJ2-3; 13 bases match TRBD2. CDR3 size: 17 residues. The J segment lost 3 bases and the V segment lost 2 bases, leaving 6 bases of the junction unmatched. CDR1 is SGDLS, CDR2 YYNGEE, per germline. CDR3 DNA sequence: TGTGCCAGCAGCGTCTCCGGACTAGCGGGAGCGACAGATACGCAGTATTTT. Its protein product is CASSVSGLAGATDTQYF.

The chain employs TRBV6-1 and TRBJ2-4; D is possibly TRBD1 or TRBD2 (5 bases each). The CDR3 is 14 residues long. CDR1 MNHNS and CDR2 SASEGT come from the germline V gene. The V gene lost 6 bases and the J gene lost 2 bases, with 11 bases spanning the gap. The CDR3 region is CASRGTESKNIQYF. DNA for the CDR3: TGTGCCAGCAGGGGGACGGAGTCCAAAAACATTCAGTACTTC.

This clonotype was observed a handful of times. The chain uses TRBV12-3 or TRBV12-4 and TRBJ1-2, with unresolved D. Deletions cut 4 bases from V and 0 bases from J, with 6 bases between. The CDR3 extends over 13 amino acids. The CDR3 sequence: CASSSAPNYGYTF. The CDR3 region has the DNA TGTGCCAGCAGTTCGGCGCCTAACTATGGCTACACCTTC.

The chain has TRBV20-1 and TRBJ2-2; D is unclear. The CDR3 has 12 residues. V was cut by 0 bases and J by 8 bases, with 7 bases left in between. Germline lookup yields CDR1 DFQATT and CDR2 SNEGSKA (reference sequence). DNA of the CDR3: TGCAGTGCTAGAGATCTCGGAGGGGAGCTGTTTTTT. It yields the protein CSARDLGGELFF.

The genes are TRBV19 and TRBJ1-2, with 9 bases lining up with TRBD1. The CDR3 loop spans 15 amino acids. V trimming: 6 bases; J trimming: 12 bases; junction bases outside the gene matches: 17. Germline V gene lookup returns CDR1 LNHDA and CDR2 SQIVND (reference sequence). The CDR3 here is CASSIDAGTGYSHTF. The CDR3 coding sequence is TGTGCCAGTAGCATTGACGCCGGGACAGGGTATTCCCACACCTTC.

This clonotype was found a few times. The J gene is TRBJ1-1, the V gene TRBV7-6; 7 bases map to TRBD1. V dropped 1 base and J dropped 9; count of bases not matched to a gene: 5. The CDR3 loop spans 13 amino acids. CDR1 and CDR2 (germline): SGHVS, FNYEAQ. The DNA for the CDR3 is TGTGCCAGCAGCTTAGGGGGACAGAGCAAAGCTTTCTTT. Protein sequence: CASSLGGQSKAFF.

This clonotype ranks as medium-sized. The rearrangement uses TRBV7-8 and TRBJ2-7; the D gene is possibly TRBD2 (6 bases). V lost 0 bases and J 2 bases, leaving 14 bases between the germline ends. This CDR3 has 16 amino acids. Germline CDR1 SGHVS, CDR2 FQNEAQ. The CDR3 loop is CASSLAGRDAAYEQYF. The CDR3 coding sequence is TGTGCCAGCAGCTTAGCGGGGCGGGATGCAGCCTACGAGCAGTACTTC.

Ten or more counts support this clonotype. The chain joins TRBV29-1 to TRBJ1-2, with 9 positions matching TRBD1. The junction had 4 bases not matched to a gene; V was cut back by 6 bases and J by 2 bases. The CDR3 spans 13 residues. In germline, CDR1 is SQVTM, CDR2 ANQGSEA. The CDR3 bases are TGCAGCGTAGGACAGGGGATGAACTATGGCTACACCTTC. Its translation: CSVGQGMNYGYTF.

This clonotype was picked up a small number of times. The chain recombines TRBV28 with TRBJ1-5; D is undetermined. CDR1 is MDHEN, CDR2 SYDVKM, per germline. This CDR3 region has 18 residues. V was pared by 5 bases and J by 4 bases, with 24 bases between. CDR3 nucleotides: TGTGCCAGCAGTCGAGTCGGCTCGGGAGGGTCGGGGAATCAGCCCCAGCATTTT. It yields the protein CASSRVGSGGSGNQPQHF.

This clonotype has at least ten counts. The CDR3 loop reads CASSLGGGSGGSYNEQFF. The CDR3 DNA is TGTGCCAGCAGCTTGGGCGGAGGAAGCGGGGGCTCCTACAATGAGCAGTTCTTC. The rearrangement links TRBV11-3 to TRBJ2-1; 8 nucleotides match TRBD2. The CDR3 runs to 18 residues. Germline assignment: CDR1 SGHNT and CDR2 YENEEA. The ends lost 3 bases at V and 0 bases at J; junction bases unmatched: 10.

This clonotype occurred many times. This chain connects TRBV11-2 to TRBJ1-2; D not resolved. The CDR3 contains 14 residues. Deletions cut 6 bases from V and 7 bases from J, with 18 bases between. Germline CDR1 and CDR2: SGHAT and FQNNGV. In DNA, the CDR3 is TGTGCCAGCAGTCGAGCGGGAAGGGTCGGTGGCTACACCTTC. Residues: CASSRAGRVGGYTF.

Relative to its sample, this clonotype is medium-sized. V usage is TRBV12-3 or TRBV12-4 and J usage is TRBJ2-7; no clear D gene. V lost 3 bases to trimming and J lost 5 bases, with 5 bases between them. The CDR3 extends over 11 amino acids. In DNA, the CDR3 is TGTGCCAGCAGTTTGTTAGACGAGCAGTACTTC. Protein sequence: CASSLLDEQYF.

This clonotype was found many times. V gene TRBV18 combines with J gene TRBJ2-3; D is perhaps TRBD1 (6 bases). This CDR3 spans 16 amino acids. Trimming stripped 0 bases from V and 2 bases from J, with 12 bases between. CDR1 KGHSH and CDR2 LQKENI come from the germline V gene. The CDR3 region is CASSPPLYRATDTQYF. The CDR3 DNA follows: TGTGCCAGCTCACCACCTTTGTACAGGGCCACAGATACGCAGTATTTT. The full variable domain, with the rest looked up from reference TRBV18 and TRBJ2-3, is NAGVMQNPRHLVRRRGQEARLRCSPMKGHSHVYWYRQLPEEGLKFMVYLQKENIIDESGMPKERFSAEFPKEGPSILRIQQVVRGDSAAYFCASSPPLYRATDTQYFGPGTRLTVL.

The chain uses TRBV29-1 and TRBJ1-1; 7 nucleotides match TRBD1. This CDR3 comprises 13 residues. The germline gives CDR1 SQVTM, CDR2 ANQGSEA. V was pared by 7 bases and J by 5 bases, with 10 bases of the junction left unmatched. In DNA, the CDR3 is TGCAGCGGCGAGGGACAGCAGGGGACTGAAGCTTTCTTT. Translated: CSGEGQQGTEAFF.

This clonotype was counted ten times or more. The chain recombines TRBV6-4 with TRBJ1-6; D not resolved. CDR1 MRHNA and CDR2 SNTAGT come from the germline V gene. Trimming stripped 8 bases from V and 5 bases from J, with 10 bases between. The CDR3 is made up of 13 amino acids. The CDR3: CASSGPNNSPLHF. For the CDR3, the DNA is TGTGCCAGCTCCGGACCGAATAATTCACCCCTCCACTTT.

Note on this clonotype: One end of the junction is discordant with germline, which a read error may explain. The rearrangement joins TRBV7-7 to TRBJ2-2; 8 bases are a match to TRBD1. The CDR3 spans 15 residues. Per germline, CDR1 SSHAT and CDR2 FNYEAQ (reference sequence). This CDR3 reads CASSQDRANTGELFF. The CDR3 DNA follows: TGTGCTAGCAGTCAGGACAGGGCGAACACCGGGGAGCTGTTTTTT.